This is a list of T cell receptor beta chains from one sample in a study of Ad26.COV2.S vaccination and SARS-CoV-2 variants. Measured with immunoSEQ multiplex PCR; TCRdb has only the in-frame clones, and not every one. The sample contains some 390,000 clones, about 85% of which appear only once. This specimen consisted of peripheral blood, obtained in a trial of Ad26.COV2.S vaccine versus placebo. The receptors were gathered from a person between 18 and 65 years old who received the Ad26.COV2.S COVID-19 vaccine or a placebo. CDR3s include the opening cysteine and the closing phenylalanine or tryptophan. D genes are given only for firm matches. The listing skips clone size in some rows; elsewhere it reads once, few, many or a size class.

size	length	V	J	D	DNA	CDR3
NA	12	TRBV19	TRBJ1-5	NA	TGTGCCAGTAGTCCACTCAATCAGCCCCAGCATTTT	CASSPLNQPQHF
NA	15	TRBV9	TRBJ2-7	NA	TGTGCCAGCAGCCCTGGGAACAAGTCCTCCTACGAGCAGTACTTC	CASSPGNKSSYEQYF
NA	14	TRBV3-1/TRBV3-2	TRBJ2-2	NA	TGTGCCAGCAGCCAAGATCCCTACACCGGGGAGCTGTTTTTT	CASSQDPYTGELFF
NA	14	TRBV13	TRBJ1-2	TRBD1	TGTGCCAGCAGCGGGAGGACAGGGGAATATGGCTACACCTTC	CASSGRTGEYGYTF
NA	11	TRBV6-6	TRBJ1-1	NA	TGTGCCAGCACCGCGAACACTGAAGCTTTCTTT	CASTANTEAFF
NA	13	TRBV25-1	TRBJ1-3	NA	TGTGCCAGCACTGGGGGACCCCGCAACACCATATATTTT	CASTGGPRNTIYF
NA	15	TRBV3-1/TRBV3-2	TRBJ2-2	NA	TGTGCCAGCAGCCACTCGGGATTTAGGGCCGGGGAGCTGTTTTTT	CASSHSGFRAGELFF
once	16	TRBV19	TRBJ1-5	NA	TGTGCCAGTAGTATAGGCGCCGTCTCCAGTAATCAGCCCCAGCATTTT	CASSIGAVSSNQPQHF
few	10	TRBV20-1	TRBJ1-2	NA	TGCAGTGCCCCTTACTATGGCTACACCTTC	CSAPYYGYTF
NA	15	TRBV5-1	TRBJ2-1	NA	TGCGCCAGCAGCTTGGTCGTCAGGGAAGGGAATGAGCAGTTCTTC	CASSLVVREGNEQFF
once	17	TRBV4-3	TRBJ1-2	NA	TGCGCCAGCAGCCAAGAAACTCGACTCTCCACGCACTATGGCTACACCTTC	CASSQETRLSTHYGYTF
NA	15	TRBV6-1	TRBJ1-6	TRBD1	TGTGCCAGCAGTGAGGCCCGGGACAGGGGATCACCCCTCCACTTT	CASSEARDRGSPLHF
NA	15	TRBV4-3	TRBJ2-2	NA	TGCGCCAGCAGCCAAGATGCAGGAAACACCGGGGAGCTGTTTTTT	CASSQDAGNTGELFF
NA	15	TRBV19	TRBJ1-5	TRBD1	TGTGCCAGTAGTATTTGGGGCAGGGGGAATCAGCCCCAGCATTTT	CASSIWGRGNQPQHF
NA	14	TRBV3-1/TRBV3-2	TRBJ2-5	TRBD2	TGTGCCAGCAGCCAACTAGCGGCGGAAGAGACCCAGTACTTC	CASSQLAAEETQYF
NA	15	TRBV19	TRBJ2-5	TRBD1	TGTGCCAGTTCACAGGGGATAGAGGTCGGAGAGACCCAGTACTTC	CASSQGIEVGETQYF
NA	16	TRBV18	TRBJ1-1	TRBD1	TGTGCCAGCTCACAGCAGGACAGGGTGAAAGGGACTGAAGCTTTCTTT	CASSQQDRVKGTEAFF
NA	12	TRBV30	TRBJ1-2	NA	TGTGCCTGGATGTGGGGGGGCCATGGCTACACCTTC	CAWMWGGHGYTF
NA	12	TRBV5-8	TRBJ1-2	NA	TGTGCCAGCAGCTTGGGACAGTATGGCTACACCTTC	CASSLGQYGYTF
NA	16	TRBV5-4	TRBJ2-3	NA	TGTGCCAGCAGCCGGGAATTAGCGGCTAGCACAGATACGCAGTATTTT	CASSRELAASTDTQYF
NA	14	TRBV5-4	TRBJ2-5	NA	TGTGCCAGCAGCCTTGATGGGTTTCCAGAGACCCAGTACTTC	CASSLDGFPETQYF
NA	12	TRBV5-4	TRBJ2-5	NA	TGTGCCAGCAGCTTGTGGGGAACAGGTGGGGACTTC	CASSLWGTGGDF
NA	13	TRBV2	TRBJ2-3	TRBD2	TGTGCCAGCACCTCTAGCGGAACAGATACGCAGTATTTT	CASTSSGTDTQYF
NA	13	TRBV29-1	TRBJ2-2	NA	TGCAGCGTTGACCCCGTCGGGACCGGGGAGCTGTTTTTT	CSVDPVGTGELFF
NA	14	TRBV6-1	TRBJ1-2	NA	TGTGCCAGCAGTGAACAGCACCCGTATTTTGGCTACACCTTC	CASSEQHPYFGYTF
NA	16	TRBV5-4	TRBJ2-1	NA	TGTGCCAGCAGCTTGTATCGAGGTTCATCCTACAATGAGCAGTTCTTC	CASSLYRGSSYNEQFF
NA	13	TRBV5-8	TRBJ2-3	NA	TGTGCCAGCGGCCTCAGGGGAAGAGATACGCAGTATTTT	CASGLRGRDTQYF
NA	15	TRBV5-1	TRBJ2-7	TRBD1	TGCGCCAGCAGCTTGGAAGGACAGGGTATCTACGAGCAGTACTTC	CASSLEGQGIYEQYF
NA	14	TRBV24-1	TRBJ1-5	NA	TGTGCCACCAGTGACAGACATAGCAATCAGCCCCAGCATTTT	CATSDRHSNQPQHF
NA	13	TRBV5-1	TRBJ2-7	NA	TGCGCCAGCAGCAAGGGCAGCCCCTACGAGCAGTACTTC	CASSKGSPYEQYF
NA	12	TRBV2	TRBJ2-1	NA	TGTGCCAGCAGGGGGCCGAGCAATGAGCAGTTCTTC	CASRGPSNEQFF
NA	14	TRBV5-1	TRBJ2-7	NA	TGCGCCAGCAGCATCGGGGAGGTTGCCTACGAGCAGTACTTC	CASSIGEVAYEQYF
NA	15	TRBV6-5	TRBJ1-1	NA	TGTGCCAGCAGTTTCTTCGGGCAGGGTAGCACTGAAGCTTTCTTT	CASSFFGQGSTEAFF
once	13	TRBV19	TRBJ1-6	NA	TGTGCCAGTAGTAGATCACGGAATTCACCCCTCCACTTT	CASSRSRNSPLHF
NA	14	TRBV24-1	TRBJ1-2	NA	TGTGCCACCAGTGACCAGACAAGGAACTATGGCTACACCTTC	CATSDQTRNYGYTF
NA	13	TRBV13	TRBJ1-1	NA	TGTGCCAGCAGCTTAGGACCGGCCACTGAAGCTTTCTTT	CASSLGPATEAFF
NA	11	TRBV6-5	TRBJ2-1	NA	TGTGCCAGCAGTTGGGACCGGGAGCAGTTCTTC	CASSWDREQFF
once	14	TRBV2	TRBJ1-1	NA	TGTGCCAGCAGTGAACGGTTTGGGATTACTGAAGCTTTCTTT	CASSERFGITEAFF
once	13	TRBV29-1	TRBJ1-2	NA	TGCAGCGTACGTACGGCCGTCCCCTATGGCTACACCTTC	CSVRTAVPYGYTF
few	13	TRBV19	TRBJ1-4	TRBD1	TGTGCCAGTAGTCGGGACAGGGAAGAAAAACTGTTTTTT	CASSRDREEKLFF
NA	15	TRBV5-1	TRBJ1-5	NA	TGCGCCAGCAGCTTGGCGCCGGATAGCAATCAGCCCCAGCATTTT	CASSLAPDSNQPQHF
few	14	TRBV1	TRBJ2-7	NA	TGCACCAGCAGCCAACACGGCGGTTCCTACGAGCAGTACTTC	CTSSQHGGSYEQYF
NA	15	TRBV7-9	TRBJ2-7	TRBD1	TGTGCCAGCAGCTCAGATGGGACAGGGCTCTACGAGCAGTACTTC	CASSSDGTGLYEQYF
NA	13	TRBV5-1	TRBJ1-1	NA	TGCGCCAGCAGCGCAACACCTGGCACTGAAGCTTTCTTT	CASSATPGTEAFF
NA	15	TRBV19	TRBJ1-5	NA	TGTGCCAGTAGTATAGAAGGACAGAGGAATCAGCCCCAGCATTTT	CASSIEGQRNQPQHF
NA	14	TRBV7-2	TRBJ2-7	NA	TGTGCCAGCAGCCCCGCCGGGACATACTACGAGCAGTACTTC	CASSPAGTYYEQYF
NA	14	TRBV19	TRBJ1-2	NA	TGTGCCAGTAGTTATGCAACCGGAGGTTATGGCTACACCTTC	CASSYATGGYGYTF
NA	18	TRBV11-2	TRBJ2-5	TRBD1	TGTGCCAGCAGCTTAGGAAGGGGGACAGGGACCATAGAAGAGACCCAGTACTTC	CASSLGRGTGTIEETQYF
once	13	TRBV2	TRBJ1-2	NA	TGTGCCAGCAAGATCGACAGAGTCTATGGCTACACCTTC	CASKIDRVYGYTF
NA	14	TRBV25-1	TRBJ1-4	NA	TGTGCCAGCAGTGGCACAGGGTTTTATGAAAAACTGTTTTTT	CASSGTGFYEKLFF
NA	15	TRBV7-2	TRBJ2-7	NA	TGTGCCAGCAGCCTAGGGGCAGGTCTTTACTACGAGCAGTACTTC	CASSLGAGLYYEQYF
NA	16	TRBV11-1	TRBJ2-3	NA	TGTGCCAGCAGCGCGAAGTTCCGTGCTAGCACAGATACGCAGTATTTT	CASSAKFRASTDTQYF
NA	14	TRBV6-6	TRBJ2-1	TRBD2	TGTGCCATCGCGGGACTAGACAACTACAATGAGCAGTTCTTC	CAIAGLDNYNEQFF
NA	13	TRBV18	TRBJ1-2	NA	TGTGCCAGCTCACCAACAGGCCTCTATGGCTACACCTTC	CASSPTGLYGYTF
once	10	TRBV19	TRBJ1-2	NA	TGTGCCAGTGGTCGGTATGGCTACACCTTC	CASGRYGYTF
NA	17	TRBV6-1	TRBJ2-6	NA	TGTGCCAGCAGTGCCTCTTTGGAAGGGACTGGGGCCAACGTCCTGACTTTC	CASSASLEGTGANVLTF